Below are 10 T cell receptor beta chains sequenced from a single sample in a study of siplizumab effects on memory and regulatory T cells. The data were produced by immunoSEQ multiplex PCR, yet TCRdb's version contains in-frame clones alone and is incomplete. The table lists 90,000 to 120,000 clones, approximately 92% of them singletons. Sequencing used CD4+ T cells sorted from blood. These receptor sequences come from a human donor in good health. Some clones in this sample may be carry-over from other donors' samples.

This sequence joins TRBV2 and TRBJ2-5, with 10 nucleotides matching TRBD2. Germline CDR1 reads SNHLY; CDR2 reads FYNNEI. The CDR3 spans 16 residues. Trimming took 1 base from V and 5 from J; bases not matched to a gene: 7. DNA for the CDR3: TGTGCCAGCAGTGAAGAGGTAGCGGGAGGTCAGGAGACCCAGTACTTC. This encodes CASSEEVAGGQETQYF.

The chain couples TRBV7-3 to TRBJ2-5; D is unclear. The CDR3 spans 15 residues. Germline-derived CDR1 and CDR2 are SGHTA and FQGTGA. The germline V and J ends were trimmed by 2 bases and 1 base, with 11 bases remaining between them. CDR3 nucleotide sequence: TGTGCCAGCAGCTTATCTTTGGGAAGCCAAGAGACCCAGTACTTC. It yields the protein CASSLSLGSQETQYF.

The chain links TRBV27 to TRBJ2-2; 7 nucleotides agree with TRBD2. Germline V CDR1 and CDR2: MNHEY, SMNVEV (reference sequence). V shed 2 bases, J shed 7 bases, and the junction held 19 bases outside the gene matches. The CDR3 sequence is 19 residues long. In nucleotides, the CDR3 is TGTGCCAGCAGTTTAGTTGTGGCTAGCGGAACGCATTTCGACGGGGAGCTGTTTTTT. It specifies CASSLVVASGTHFDGELFF.

This chain uses TRBV5-6 with TRBJ2-7; D is uncertain. The CDR3 extends over 14 amino acids. Trimming took off 2 bases at V and 0 bases at J, with 9 bases between the two ends. The germline V gene has CDR1 SGHDT and CDR2 YYEEEE. The CDR3 sequence is CASSLLYDSYEQYF. Written as DNA, the CDR3 is TGTGCCAGCAGCTTATTGTATGACTCCTACGAGCAGTACTTC.

This rearrangement joins TRBV2 to TRBJ2-6, with D unresolved. V was cut by 1 base and J by 2 bases, with 12 bases left in between. CDR1 SNHLY and CDR2 FYNNEI come from the germline V gene. CDR3 length: 17 residues. CDR3 in DNA: TGTGCCAGCAGTGAAGGCCCCCTGACGCCTGGGGCCAACGTCCTGACTTTC. Protein: CASSEGPLTPGANVLTF. The full variable domain, in which reference TRBV2 and TRBJ2-6 provide the parts outside the CDR3, is EPEVTQTPSHQVTQMGQEVILRCVPISNHLYFYWYRQILGQKVEFLVSFYNNEISEKSEIFDDQFSVERPDGSNFTLKIRSTKLEDSAMYFCASSEGPLTPGANVLTFGAGSRLTVL.

V and J are TRBV7-2 and TRBJ2-7; TRBD1 is a possible D gene (5 bases). CDR3 length: 12 amino acids. The germline V gene has CDR1 SGHTA and CDR2 FQGNSA. V was pared by 6 bases and J by 1 base, with 7 bases between. The DNA of the CDR3 is TGTGCCAGCAGAAGGGGATCCTACGAGCAGTACTTC. This encodes CASRRGSYEQYF.

This chain links TRBV6-6 with TRBJ1-2; tentatively, D is TRBD1 (5 bases). The V and J ends lost 7 bases and 0 bases respectively, with 12 bases between them. The CDR3 runs 14 residues. Germline CDR1 is MNHNY and CDR2 is SVGAGI (reference sequence). CDR3 sequence: CASKRQPANYGYTF. In nucleotides, the CDR3 is TGTGCCAGCAAAAGACAGCCGGCTAACTATGGCTACACCTTC.

This clone has more than one count but fewer than ten. The chain carries TRBV6-1 and TRBJ1-4, with 7 bases identical to TRBD1. V trimming: 0 bases; J trimming: 8 bases; junction bases outside the gene matches: 3. Germline V gene data show CDR1 as MNHNS and CDR2 as SASEGT. The CDR3 is 14 amino acids. Here the CDR3 reads CASSEAGTAEKLFF. DNA of the CDR3: TGTGCCAGCAGTGAAGCGGGGACAGCGGAAAAACTGTTTTTT.

The sample holds one count of this clone. This chain uses TRBV18 with TRBJ1-1; D not resolved. The germline V gene encodes CDR1 KGHSH and CDR2 LQKENI. V was pared by 1 base and J by 0 bases, with 12 bases between. The CDR3 contains 16 residues. CDR3 DNA: TGTGCCAGCTCACCACGAGAGGGTAGCATGAACACTGAAGCTTTCTTT. Translated: CASSPREGSMNTEAFF.

The chain is built from TRBV27 and TRBJ1-5; D not resolved. The CDR3 loop spans 14 amino acids. Germline V gene lookup returns CDR1 MNHEY and CDR2 SMNVEV (reference sequence). Between the trimmed V and J ends, which lost 3 bases and 3 bases, there was a span of 9 bases. In DNA form, the CDR3 reads TGTGCCAGCAGTTTTGTGGGGTCCAATCAGCCCCAGCATTTT. Its translation is CASSFVGSNQPQHF.